The rows below give T cell receptor beta chains drawn from one sample of a study of CD8+CD57+ T cells in acquired aplastic anemia. TCRdb passed the reads through MiXCR, listing each CDR3 protein once. Here the sample spans tens of thousands of distinct CDR3 sequences, 65% to 80% being singletons. Sequenced input: sorted CD4+, CD8+, or CD8+CD57+ T cells (not recorded which) from PBMCs. The receptors stem from a human donor in good health, serving as a control. Both conserved end residues are part of each CDR3.

v_call	j_call	cdr3_length	cdr3_aa
TRBV7-8	TRBJ2-5	13	CASSRGRRETQYF
TRBV25-1	TRBJ2-7	16	CASSYSGGVVAYEQYF
TRBV29-1	TRBJ2-4	11	CSGLQGNIQYF
TRBV25-1	TRBJ1-4	16	CASSETRGGANEKLFF
TRBV10-2	TRBJ1-2	14	CASSENRGGYGYTF
TRBV19	TRBJ1-1	14	CATTWGQVNTEAFF
TRBV4-3	TRBJ2-5	15	CASSPGTGGTYERYF
TRBV7-2	TRBJ2-7	13	CASSQSQSYEQYF
TRBV7-3	TRBJ1-6	15	CASSSTGTDSSPLHF
TRBV7-3	TRBJ2-1	12	CASSLVPDEQFF
TRBV25-1	TRBJ2-3	15	CASSALAGLTDTQYF
TRBV10-3	TRBJ2-3	15	CAISDSNRLTDTQYF
TRBV29-1	TRBJ1-2	11	CSGGGEGGYTF
TRBV10-1	TRBJ2-7	14	CASRGGTGTYEQYF
TRBV10-1	TRBJ1-2	14	CASRGQESNYGYTF
TRBV7-2	TRBJ1-2	13	CASSLGSLYGYTF
TRBV29-1	TRBJ2-3	14	CSVDVRESTDTQYF
TRBV20-1	TRBJ1-2	13	CSATYRRNHGYTF
TRBV7-3	TRBJ1-1	16	CASSLSTGVPNTEAFF
TRBV7-9	TRBJ1-6	15	CASSLMGQGVSPLHF
TRBV7-9	TRBJ2-2	15	CASSVVCPNSGELFF
TRBV2	TRBJ2-2	20	CASSDPRRDRVESGIGELFF
TRBV15	TRBJ1-3	12	CATSSTGNTIYF
TRBV9	TRBJ2-5	14	CASSASSRQETQYF
TRBV29-1	TRBJ2-5	11	CSVVRGETQYF
TRBV7-2	TRBJ1-1	13	CASSRDGVTEAFF
TRBV12-3/TRBV12-4	TRBJ1-5	15	CASSLPGGVNQPQHF
TRBV5-1	TRBJ1-4	15	CASSHITGEGEKLFF
TRBV2	TRBJ2-6	15	CASSDTGPGASVLTF
TRBV2	TRBJ1-1	13	CASTLSGNTEAFF
TRBV19	TRBJ2-7	12	CASGTGAYEQYF
TRBV20-1	TRBJ2-1	12	CSASTGYNEQFF
TRBV7-9	TRBJ2-7	13	CASSSPSRYEQYF
TRBV19	TRBJ1-6	15	CASSMGAGGGSPLHF
TRBV4-1	TRBJ2-7	15	CASSQELAGEYEQYF
TRBV19	TRBJ1-5	14	CASSIGGSNQPQHF
TRBV15	TRBJ1-4	15	CATSRDRQTNEKLFF
TRBV7-8	TRBJ2-5	15	CASSRRLAGEETQYF
TRBV12-3/TRBV12-4	TRBJ2-1	18	CASSLVSAFKGGAREQFF
TRBV7-9	TRBJ2-7	14	CASSPQGKGYEQYF
TRBV7-6	TRBJ2-7	12	CASSKSSYEQYF
TRBV2	TRBJ2-7	14	CASSEEMGAYEQYF
TRBV7-2	TRBJ2-5	12	CASSPFQETQYF
TRBV11-2	TRBJ2-1	14	CASRSGDPLNEQFF